One and the same sample provided the 5 T cell receptor beta chains below, sequenced in a study of identical twins. TCRdb reprocessed the 5' RACE reads via MiXCR and lists one record per CDR3 protein. Of 450,000 or so distinct CDR3 sequences in the sample, 24% were seen once. The data were also submitted as part of a second study, on T cells expressing NK-cell markers.

The sequenced sample consisted of CD4+ T cells sorted from blood. The source is a woman between 18 and 30 years old in good health.

The V gene is TRBV5-6, the J gene TRBJ2-3; 16 bases fit TRBD2. J gave up 2 bases and V 3 bases, and 12 bases lay outside the gene matches. The length of the CDR3 is 20 residues. In germline, CDR1 is SGHDT, CDR2 YYEEEE. CDR3 residues: CASSWRSGLAGGSVTDTQYF. In DNA, the CDR3 is TGTGCCAGCAGCTGGAGATCGGGACTAGCGGGAGGGAGCGTCACAGATACGCAGTATTTT.

This clonotype turned up a few times. This rearrangement joins TRBV2 to TRBJ2-3; perhaps TRBD2 as D (6 bases). This CDR3 is 15 amino acids long. Trimming pared 6 bases from V and 1 base from J, leaving 14 bases between. Germline V gives CDR1 SNHLY, CDR2 FYNNEI. The CDR3 DNA reads TGTGCCAGCAGGGCTCGCGGGACCGGCACAGATACGCAGTATTTT. Protein product: CASRARGTGTDTQYF.

The J gene is TRBJ1-5, the V gene TRBV20-1; 9 nucleotides align to TRBD1. The CDR3 consists of 12 residues. Germline CDR1 and CDR2: DFQATT and SNEGSKA (reference sequence). V trimming: 6 bases; J trimming: 7 bases; junction bases outside the gene matches: 4. CDR3 DNA sequence: TGCAGTGCGGGGGACAGGGAGCAGCCCCAGCATTTT. Its protein is CSAGDREQPQHF.

This clonotype was seen only a few times. The chain has TRBV6-2 or TRBV6-3 and TRBJ2-1, with TRBD2 matching over 13 bases. V lost 5 bases, J lost 7 bases, and 8 bases stayed unmatched. CDR1 MNHEY and CDR2 SVGEGT come from the germline V gene. This CDR3 spans 16 amino acids. The DNA of the CDR3 is TGTGCCAGCAGTCTCGGACTAGCGGGAGCCCCTAATGAGCAGTTCTTC. Its translation is CASSLGLAGAPNEQFF.

The V call is TRBV28, the J call TRBJ2-7; D may be TRBD2 (6 bases). V lost 5 bases to trimming and J lost 7 bases, with 21 bases between them. Germline-derived CDR1 and CDR2 are MDHEN and SYDVKM. The CDR3 runs 15 residues. CDR3 bases: TGTGCCAGCAGTGTGGGGGACTCGCCTTCAAGGGAGCAGTACTTC. Translated: CASSVGDSPSREQYF.